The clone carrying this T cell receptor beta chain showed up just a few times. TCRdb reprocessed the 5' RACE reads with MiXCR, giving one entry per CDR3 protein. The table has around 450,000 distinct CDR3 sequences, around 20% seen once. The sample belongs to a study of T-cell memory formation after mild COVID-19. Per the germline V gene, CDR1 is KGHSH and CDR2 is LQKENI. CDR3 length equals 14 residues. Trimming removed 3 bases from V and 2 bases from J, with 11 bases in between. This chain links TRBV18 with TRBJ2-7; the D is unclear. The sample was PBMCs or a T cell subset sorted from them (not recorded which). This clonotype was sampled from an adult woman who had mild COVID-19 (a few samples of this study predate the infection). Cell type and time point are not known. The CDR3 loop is CASSPPSVAYEQYF. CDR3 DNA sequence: TGTGCCAGCTCACCGCCTAGTGTAGCCTACGAGCAGTACTTC. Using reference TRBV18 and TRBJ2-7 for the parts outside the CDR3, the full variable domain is NAGVMQNPRHLVRRRGQEARLRCSPMKGHSHVYWYRQLPEEGLKFMVYLQKENIIDESGMPKERFSAEFPKEGPSILRIQQVVRGDSAAYFCASSPPSVAYEQYFGPGTRLTVT.